This TCR beta chain was captured in a study of blood T cell repertoires in COVID-19. Germline V gene lookup returns CDR1 LNHDA and CDR2 SQIVND (reference sequence). The CDR3 is made up of 13 amino acids. V lost 8 bases and J lost 7, with 14 bases in between. Assay: immunoSEQ multiplex PCR; the TCRdb copy retains only in-frame clones and omits some. The sample includes more than 65,000 clones, 89% of them seen just once. The source material was peripheral blood. The receptor's source is a man over 45 with acute or convalescent COVID-19. The chain is built from TRBV19 and TRBJ1-4; D remains ambiguous. CDR3 sequence reads: CASHTREGEKLFF. The DNA of the CDR3 is TGTGCCAGTCACACGAGAGAGGGTGAAAAACTGTTTTTT.